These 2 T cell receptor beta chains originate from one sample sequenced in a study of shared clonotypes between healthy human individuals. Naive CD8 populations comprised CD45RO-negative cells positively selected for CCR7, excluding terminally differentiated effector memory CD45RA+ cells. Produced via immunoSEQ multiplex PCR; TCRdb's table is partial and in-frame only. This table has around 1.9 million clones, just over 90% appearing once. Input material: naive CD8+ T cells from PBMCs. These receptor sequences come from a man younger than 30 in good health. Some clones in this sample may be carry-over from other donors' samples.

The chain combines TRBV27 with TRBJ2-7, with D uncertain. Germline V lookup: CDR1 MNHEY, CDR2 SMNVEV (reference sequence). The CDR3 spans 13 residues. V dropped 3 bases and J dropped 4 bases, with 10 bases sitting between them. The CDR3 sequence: CASSLAAQYEQYF. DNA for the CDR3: TGTGCCAGCAGTTTGGCAGCCCAATACGAGCAGTACTTC.

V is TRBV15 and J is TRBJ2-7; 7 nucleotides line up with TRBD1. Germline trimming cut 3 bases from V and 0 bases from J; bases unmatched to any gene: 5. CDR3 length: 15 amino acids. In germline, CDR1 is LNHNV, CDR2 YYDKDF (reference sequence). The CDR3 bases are TGTGCCACCAGCAGGGACAGGCTCGGCTCCTACGAGCAGTACTTC. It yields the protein CATSRDRLGSYEQYF.